This T cell receptor beta chain was retrieved from a study of blood T cell repertoires in COVID-19. Study in general: Italy, Spain and the United States were the sources of the convalescent and acute COVID-19 samples. PBMCs, B-cell-depleted T cells, or T cells were the source of the cDNA or gDNA that made up the material.

Original handling: Counts of nucleated cells, estimated from reference gene primer amplification, were obtained. This table comes from immunoSEQ multiplex PCR, and its TCRdb copy is limited to in-frame clones, with some not included. That table gives V, J and clone size, and the DNA gave D and trimming. The sample shows around 60,000 clones, 65% to 85% of them seen only once. V lost 2 bases to trimming and J lost 0 bases, with 8 bases between them. The CDR3 is made up of 15 amino acids. Germline V gives CDR1 MNHEY, CDR2 SVGAGI. The V and J genes are TRBV6-5 and TRBJ1-3, with D perhaps matching TRBD1 (5 bases). The material sequenced was peripheral blood. The sequence was collected from a man aged 55 to 70 with acute or convalescent COVID-19. The CDR3 DNA is TGTGCCAGCAGTTACGGGGGGAGCTCTGGAAACACCATATATTTT. This gives the protein CASSYGGSSGNTIYF.